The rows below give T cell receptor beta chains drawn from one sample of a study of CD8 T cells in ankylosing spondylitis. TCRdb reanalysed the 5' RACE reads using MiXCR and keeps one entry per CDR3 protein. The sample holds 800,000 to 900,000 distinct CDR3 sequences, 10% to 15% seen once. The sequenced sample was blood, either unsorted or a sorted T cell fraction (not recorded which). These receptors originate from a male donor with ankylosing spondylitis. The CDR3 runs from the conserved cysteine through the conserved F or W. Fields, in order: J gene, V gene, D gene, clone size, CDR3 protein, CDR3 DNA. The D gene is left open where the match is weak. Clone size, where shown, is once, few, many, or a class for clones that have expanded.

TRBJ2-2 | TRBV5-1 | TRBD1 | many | CASSRTGVQGARNGELFF | TGCGCCAGCAGCCGCACAGGAGTCCAGGGGGCGCGGAACGGGGAGCTGTTTTTT
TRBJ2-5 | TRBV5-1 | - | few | CASSTGLTMETQYF | TGCGCCAGCAGTACGGGACTGACTATGGAGACCCAGTACTTC
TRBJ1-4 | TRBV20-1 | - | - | CSAEENQHEKLFF | TGCAGTGCCGAAGAGAACCAACATGAAAAACTGTTTTTT
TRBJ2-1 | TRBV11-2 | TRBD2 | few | CASRGYSGGAGNEQFF | TGTGCCAGCAGGGGTTATAGCGGGGGGGCTGGTAATGAGCAGTTCTTC
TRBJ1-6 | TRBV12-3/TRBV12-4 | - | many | CASRTISGSPLHF | TGTGCCAGCAGGACCATTTCTGGTTCACCCCTCCACTTT
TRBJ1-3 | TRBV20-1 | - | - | CSARQASGNTIYF | TGCAGTGCTAGACAGGCCTCTGGAAACACCATATATTTT
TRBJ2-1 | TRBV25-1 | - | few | CASSGSWVPEQFF | TGTGCCAGCAGTGGTTCGTGGGTACCTGAGCAGTTCTTC
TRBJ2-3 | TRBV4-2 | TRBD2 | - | CASSQAPTSGGATDTQYF | TGTGCCAGCAGCCAAGCCCCAACTAGCGGGGGGGCCACAGATACGCAGTATTTT
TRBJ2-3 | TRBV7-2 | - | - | CASSLAAEDTQYF | TGTGCTAGCAGCTTAGCGGCAGAGGATACGCAGTATTTT
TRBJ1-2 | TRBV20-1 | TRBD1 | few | CSAPLDRAFLINYGYTF | TGCAGTGCTCCCCTGGACAGGGCTTTCTTAATAAACTATGGCTACACCTTC
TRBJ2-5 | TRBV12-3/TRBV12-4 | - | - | CASSPKRVSGTQYF | TGTGCCAGCAGTCCTAAACGGGTGAGCGGGACCCAGTACTTC
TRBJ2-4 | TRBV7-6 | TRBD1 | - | CASSKGIGQGTAGAKNIQYF | TGTGCCAGCAGCAAAGGGATCGGACAGGGAACCGCGGGGGCCAAAAACATTCAGTACTTC
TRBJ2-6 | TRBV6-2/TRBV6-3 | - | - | CASSRHRAGANVLTF | TGTGCCAGCAGCCGCCACAGGGCTGGGGCCAACGTCCTGACTTTC
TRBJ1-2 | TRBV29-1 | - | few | CSVEGVASYTF | TGCAGCGTTGAAGGGGTTGCGAGCTACACCTTC
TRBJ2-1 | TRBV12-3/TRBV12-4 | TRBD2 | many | CASSSWGGNEQFF | TGTGCCAGCAGTTCTTGGGGGGGCAATGAGCAGTTCTTC
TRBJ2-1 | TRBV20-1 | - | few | CSATALTREVYNEQFF | TGCAGTGCCACCGCCCTTACTAGGGAGGTTTACAATGAGCAGTTCTTC
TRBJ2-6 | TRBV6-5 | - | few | CASSNRGAGANVLTF | TGTGCCAGCAGTAACCGGGGGGCCGGGGCCAACGTCCTGACTTTC
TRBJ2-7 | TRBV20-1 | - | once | CSARVPSWGPDEQYF | TGCAGTGCTAGAGTCCCCTCTTGGGGTCCGGACGAGCAGTACTTC
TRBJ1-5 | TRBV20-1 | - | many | CSARDMGGAQPQHF | TGCAGTGCTAGAGATATGGGAGGGGCGCAGCCCCAGCATTTT
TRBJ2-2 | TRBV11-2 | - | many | CASSTNRENTGELFF | TGTGCCAGCAGCACAAACAGGGAGAACACCGGGGAGCTGTTTTTT
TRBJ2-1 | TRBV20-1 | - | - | CSASRTENYNEQFF | TGCAGTGCTAGTAGGACAGAAAATTACAATGAGCAGTTCTTC
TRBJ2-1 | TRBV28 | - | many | CASKQGGFNNEQFF | TGTGCCAGCAAGCAGGGGGGATTTAACAATGAGCAGTTCTTC
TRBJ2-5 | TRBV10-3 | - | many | CAISAAFQETQYF | TGTGCCATCAGTGCAGCATTCCAAGAGACCCAGTACTTC
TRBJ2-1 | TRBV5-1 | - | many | CASSLASYNEQFF | TGTGCCAGTAGCCTAGCGTCCTACAATGAGCAGTTCTTC
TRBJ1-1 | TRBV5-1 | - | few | CASSFLGQTLNTEAFF | TGCGCCAGCAGCTTCCTAGGACAGACTTTGAACACTGAAGCTTTCTTT
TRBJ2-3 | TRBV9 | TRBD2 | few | CASSSLRGGLDTQYF | TGTGCCAGCAGCTCCTTGCGGGGGGGCTTAGATACGCAGTATTTT
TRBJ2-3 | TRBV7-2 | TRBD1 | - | CASSPDRGNTQYF | TGTGCCAGCAGCCCCGACAGGGGAAATACGCAGTATTTT
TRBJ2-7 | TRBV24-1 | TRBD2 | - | CATSVWGGEPYEQYF | TGTGCCACCAGTGTTTGGGGAGGGGAGCCCTACGAGCAGTACTTC
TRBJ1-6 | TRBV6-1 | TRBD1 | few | CASTLTGADSPLHF | TGTGCCAGCACCTTGACAGGGGCCGATTCACCCCTCCACTTT
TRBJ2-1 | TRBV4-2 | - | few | CASSQDTGGIAQFF | TGTGCCAGCAGCCAAGATACCGGGGGTATAGCCCAGTTCTTC
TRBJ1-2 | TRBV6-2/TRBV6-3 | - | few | CASTPRSILPYGYTF | TGTGCCAGCACTCCAAGGTCGATTTTGCCCTATGGCTACACCTTC
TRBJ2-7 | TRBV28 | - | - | CASSPGRPSYEQYF | TGTGCCAGCAGCCCAGGTAGGCCTTCCTACGAGCAGTACTTC
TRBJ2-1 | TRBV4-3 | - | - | CASSQDPPSLHNEQFF | TGCGCCAGCAGCCAAGATCCCCCTAGTCTTCACAATGAGCAGTTCTTC
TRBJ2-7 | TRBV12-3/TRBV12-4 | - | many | CASSLGRGPLF | TGTGCCAGCAGTTTAGGGAGGGGGCCCCTCTTC
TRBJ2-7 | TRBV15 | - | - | CATSRDRERPYF | TGTGCCACCAGCAGAGACCGGGAACGGCCGTACTTC
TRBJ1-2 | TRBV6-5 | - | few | CASTQSGGGYTF | TGTGCCAGCACCCAGTCGGGGGGTGGCTACACCTTC
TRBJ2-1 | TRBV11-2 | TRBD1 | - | CASNRDRDNEQFF | TGTGCCAGCAACCGGGACAGGGACAATGAGCAGTTCTTC
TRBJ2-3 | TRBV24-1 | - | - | CATSDGLNTQYF | TGTGCCACCAGTGACGGACTGAATACGCAGTATTTT
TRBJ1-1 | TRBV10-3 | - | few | CAIRGGSLAENTEAFF | TGTGCCATCAGGGGAGGGAGCCTGGCGGAAAACACTGAAGCTTTCTTT
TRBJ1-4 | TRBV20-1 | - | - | CCAGRTALTSTNEKLFF | TGCTGTGCTGGCAGGACAGCCTTAACTTCAACTAATGAAAAACTGTTTTTT
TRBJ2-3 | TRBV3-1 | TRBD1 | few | CASSQDDRGTDTQYF | TGTGCCAGCAGCCAAGATGACAGGGGAACAGATACGCAGTATTTT
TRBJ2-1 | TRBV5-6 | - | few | CASSFSLVSYNEQFF | TGTGCCAGCAGCTTCTCGTTAGTATCCTACAATGAGCAGTTCTTC
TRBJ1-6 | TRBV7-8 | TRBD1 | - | CASSSGQGRRYNSPLHF | TGTGCCAGCAGCTCTGGACAGGGGAGGCGGTATAATTCACCCCTCCACTTT
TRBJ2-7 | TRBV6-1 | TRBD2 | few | CASNLAGFPSYEQYF | TGTGCCAGCAACCTAGCGGGATTCCCCTCCTACGAGCAGTACTTC
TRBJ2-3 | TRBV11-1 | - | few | CASILGRGTRTPSTDTQYF | TGTGCCAGCATACTAGGGAGGGGGACCCGGACTCCTAGCACAGATACGCAGTATTTT
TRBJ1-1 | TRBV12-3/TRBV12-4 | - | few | CASSFGQNSPGLGAFF | TGTGCCAGCAGTTTTGGACAGAATTCGCCGGGCTTAGGAGCTTTCTTT
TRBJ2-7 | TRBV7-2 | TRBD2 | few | CASTKGASGGSYEQYF | TGTGCCAGCACCAAGGGGGCTAGCGGGGGATCGTACGAGCAGTACTTC
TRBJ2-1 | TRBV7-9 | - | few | CASSPPPNEQFF | TGTGCCAGCAGCCCTCCCCCCAATGAGCAGTTCTTC
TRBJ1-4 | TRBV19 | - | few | CASSIWGGSRTTNEKLFF | TGTGCCAGTAGTATTTGGGGCGGCAGCCGAACAACTAATGAAAAACTGTTTTTT
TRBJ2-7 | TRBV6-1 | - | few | CASREKDSRFSYEQYF | TGTGCCAGCAGAGAAAAGGACAGCCGATTCTCCTACGAGCAGTACTTC
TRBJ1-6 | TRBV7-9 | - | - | CASSPREGTYNSPLHF | TGTGCCAGCAGCCCCCGGGAAGGCACTTATAATTCACCCCTCCACTTT
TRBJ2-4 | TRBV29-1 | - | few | CSVLVYNIQYF | TGCAGCGTTCTCGTGTATAACATTCAGTACTTC
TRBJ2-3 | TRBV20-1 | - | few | CSGSQVLGPDTQYF | TGCAGTGGGTCGCAAGTTCTGGGGCCAGATACGCAGTATTTT